The rows below give T cell receptor beta chains drawn from one sample of a study of tumor-infiltrating lymphocytes in primary liver carcinoma. Each CDR3 protein gets one entry after TCRdb re-called the multiplex PCR reads with MiXCR. The sample has about 32,000 distinct CDR3 sequences, around 80% seen once. Sequenced: liver tumor tissue from sampling region 5. These receptors originate from a man in his forties with primary liver carcinoma and hepatitis B virus infection. Each CDR3 is given with its conserved first and last residue. D genes are given only for firm matches. The size of a clone is reported for some rows only, either as once, few or many, or as a class for expanded clones.

CDR3 DNA,CDR3 protein,D gene,clone size,J gene,V gene
TGCAGCGTTGAAGACAGGACAGGGGACACCAGGGAGCTGTTTTTT,CSVEDRTGDTRELFF,TRBD1,NA,TRBJ2-2,TRBV29-1
TGTGCCAGCATGGAGGGGGAGGTCGACACCATATATTTT,CASMEGEVDTIYF,NA,NA,TRBJ1-3,TRBV2
TGTGCCAGTACCCCGGGGAGGGGGAGGATAAACACCATATATTTT,CASTPGRGRINTIYF,NA,NA,TRBJ1-3,TRBV6-1
TGTGCCAGCAGTTTCATGGCGGGGAGCATCACAGATACGCAGTATTTT,CASSFMAGSITDTQYF,NA,NA,TRBJ2-3,TRBV12-3/TRBV12-4
TGTGCCTGCAGCCCCTGCCACGATGAGCAGTTCTTC,CACSPCHDEQFF,NA,NA,TRBJ2-1,TRBV11-2
TGTGCAAGCAGCTTATACTCGGGAGTGAACACCGGGGAGCTGTCTTTT,CASSLYSGVNTGELSF,NA,NA,TRBJ2-2,TRBV11-2
TGTGCCACCCTTGCGGGCGACTCTGGAAACACCATATATTTT,CATLAGDSGNTIYF,NA,many,TRBJ1-3,TRBV6-1
TGTGCCAGCAGTAGGACATGGTGCAATCAGCCCCAGCATTTT,CASSRTWCNQPQHF,NA,once,TRBJ1-5,TRBV12-3/TRBV12-4
TGCGCCAGCAATCTCCGACAGGGGAGGTTCATGAACACTGAAGCTTTCTTT,CASNLRQGRFMNTEAFF,TRBD1,NA,TRBJ1-1,TRBV6-2/TRBV6-3
TGTGCCATGGGCACAGGGGGATCAGGGGGTGGCTGCACCTTC,CAMGTGGSGGGCTF,TRBD1,NA,TRBJ1-2,TRBV10-3
TGTGCCACCAGCAGAGACATAGGGACAGGGGGGTGGTACGAGCAGTACTTC,CATSRDIGTGGWYEQYF,TRBD1,NA,TRBJ2-7,TRBV15
TGCGCCAGCAGTGATCATGGAAACATCATATATTTT,CASSDHGNIIYF,NA,once,TRBJ1-3,TRBV10-2
TGTGCCAGCGTCCAGAGGATCCAAGAGACCCAGTACTTC,CASVQRIQETQYF,NA,NA,TRBJ2-5,TRBV4-2
TGTGCCAGCAGCCAAGTATGGGATAGCACGAGGGGGGAGCTGTTTTTT,CASSQVWDSTRGELFF,NA,NA,TRBJ2-2,TRBV4-2
TGCAGTGCTAGAGACCCCAGCCGCCAGTATTTT,CSARDPSRQYF,NA,NA,TRBJ2-3,TRBV20-1
TGTACCAGCAGTTTAAATTCGAGGGGACAAGAGACACAGTACTTC,CTSSLNSRGQETQYF,NA,NA,TRBJ2-5,TRBV28
TGTGCCAGCAACCCTGAACAAGGGGCGATCTACGAGCAGTACTTC,CASNPEQGAIYEQYF,NA,NA,TRBJ2-7,TRBV10-2
TGTGCCATCACCAAACGATCGGGACCAGCGGGAGGGCTCTCCTACGAGCAATACTTC,CAITKRSGPAGGLSYEQYF,TRBD2,NA,TRBJ2-7,TRBV10-3
TGTGTCAGCATCCAAACTCCTGGCGGAGGGGAAGAGACCCAGTACTTC,CVSIQTPGGGEETQYF,NA,NA,TRBJ2-5,TRBV11-2
TGCGCCAGCAGCTTAGGGGATAGTAGCAATCAGCCCCAGCATTTT,CASSLGDSSNQPQHF,NA,NA,TRBJ1-5,TRBV5-1
TGTGCCAGCACCTTGGGACAGTACAATGAGCAGCTCTTC,CASTLGQYNEQLF,TRBD1,NA,TRBJ2-1,TRBV5-4
TGTGCCAGCAGTGTCGGACAGTGGGGTAATGAAAAACCGTTTTTT,CASSVGQWGNEKPFF,NA,NA,TRBJ1-4,TRBV6-1
TGTGCCAGCAGTCACGGGTCAGAAAATCAGCCCCAGCATTTT,CASSHGSENQPQHF,NA,NA,TRBJ1-5,TRBV11-2
TGTGCCAGCAGCATAGACCGACGTGGCTTCTACGAGCAGTACTTC,CASSIDRRGFYEQYF,NA,NA,TRBJ2-7,TRBV11-2
TGTGCCAGCAACGCACATTTTGAGCCCCAGCACTTT,CASNAHFEPQHF,NA,NA,TRBJ1-5,TRBV7-9
TGTGCCATCGGTGAGCATGGGGGCGATCAGCCCCAGCATTTT,CAIGEHGGDQPQHF,NA,once,TRBJ1-5,TRBV10-3
TGTGCCAGCAGCAAACATGGATCTAATGGAAAACTGTTTTTT,CASSKHGSNGKLFF,NA,NA,TRBJ1-4,TRBV6-5
TGTGTCAGCAGCCCGGATGGAGGGGTGAACACCGGGGAGCTGTTTTTC,CVSSPDGGVNTGELFF,NA,NA,TRBJ2-2,TRBV5-4
TGTGCCAGCAGCTTAGATGGGCTTAGCGTGAGGTACGGGCAGTACTTC,CASSLDGLSVRYGQYF,NA,few,TRBJ2-7,TRBV11-2
TGTGCCAGCAGATGTGTGACTAGCGGGACTTACAATGAGCAGTTGTTC,CASRCVTSGTYNEQLF,TRBD2,NA,TRBJ2-1,TRBV28
TGTGCCAGCAGTGATCGTGCCTACAATGAGCAGCTCTTC,CASSDRAYNEQLF,NA,few,TRBJ2-1,TRBV6-4
TGCGCCAGCCGCCAAGATTCGGGTACTGTGGAGCTGTTTTTT,CASRQDSGTVELFF,NA,NA,TRBJ2-2,TRBV4-1
TGTGCCAGCAGTTTAGGCGTCTCGTTCCTAGCGGAGATCCAAGAGACCCGGCACTTC,CASSLGVSFLAEIQETRHF,TRBD2,NA,TRBJ2-5,TRBV12-3/TRBV12-4
TGCAGCGGACTCACCCAGGGGATGGGGACTCACTACTTC,CSGLTQGMGTHYF,NA,once,TRBJ2-5,TRBV29-1
TGTGCCAGGACCCCCCACAGCAACTATGGCCACACCTTC,CARTPHSNYGHTF,NA,once,TRBJ1-2,TRBV6-5
TGTGCCAGCAGCTTAGCGGGGACAAAACAGTACTTC,CASSLAGTKQYF,NA,many,TRBJ2-7,TRBV11-1
TGTGCAAGTAACTTTGACCAGCAAGAGACCCAGTACTTC,CASNFDQQETQYF,NA,NA,TRBJ2-5,TRBV5-6
TGTGCCAGCAGCTTGGAGGAGGGTGCGGGGGAGCTGTTTTTT,CASSLEEGAGELFF,NA,NA,TRBJ2-2,TRBV5-5
TGTGCCATCAGCGGGACTAGCGGGAGTGCGGATACGCAGTATTTT,CAISGTSGSADTQYF,TRBD2,many,TRBJ2-3,TRBV10-3
TGTGCCAGTAGCATGCTACGGGGTCGGCCAGATAGGCAGTATTTT,CASSMLRGRPDRQYF,NA,NA,TRBJ2-3,TRBV11-2
TGTGCCATCAGTGTCGTGACTGAAGCTTCCTTT,CAISVVTEASF,NA,NA,TRBJ1-1,TRBV10-3
TGTGCCAGCGGTGACGACAGGGGGCTGCACGAGCAGTACTTC,CASGDDRGLHEQYF,TRBD1,NA,TRBJ2-7,TRBV6-6
TGCGCCAGCAGTCCGTGGACAGGATTGAGGTCCTACGAGCAGTACTTC,CASSPWTGLRSYEQYF,TRBD1,NA,TRBJ2-7,TRBV10-2
TGTGCCAGCAGTTACTCGACCGCGGGCAATGAGCAGTTCTTC,CASSYSTAGNEQFF,NA,many,TRBJ2-1,TRBV6-5
TGTGTCAGCACCCCCGGGGCGTACGTCCCGGGACTTTTTTTT,CVSTPGAYVPGLFF,NA,NA,TRBJ1-4,TRBV11-2
TGTGCCAGCAGTGCGACAGGGTCCGCAGATATGCAGTATTTT,CASSATGSADMQYF,TRBD1,NA,TRBJ2-3,TRBV6-1
TGTGCCAGCAACTTAGACGGATTCGCTAATCAAAAACTGTTTTTT,CASNLDGFANQKLFF,NA,NA,TRBJ1-4,TRBV11-2
TGTGCCAGCAGCGCATGGTGCTCCACCTACGAGCAGTACTTC,CASSAWCSTYEQYF,NA,few,TRBJ2-7,TRBV5-4
TGTGCCAGCAGCACTGGGCAGGCTTCCTACAATGAACAGTTCTTC,CASSTGQASYNEQFF,NA,NA,TRBJ2-1,TRBV5-5
TGTGCCAGCAGCTTAGAGGGCTGGCAGGAGACACAGTACTTC,CASSLEGWQETQYF,NA,NA,TRBJ2-5,TRBV11-2
TGTGCCAGCAGCTCTACAGGAGTTATCGGGGAGCTGTTTTTT,CASSSTGVIGELFF,NA,NA,TRBJ2-2,TRBV11-1
TGTACCTGCAGCTTCAAGGATGGGTTGGGGCGGGAGTGGTGGAACTACAATGAGCAGTTCTTC,CTCSFKDGLGREWWNYNEQFF,TRBD2,few,TRBJ2-1,TRBV11-2
TGTGCCAGCAGTTACTTCTTAAGCGGGGAGCTGTTTTTT,CASSYFLSGELFF,NA,large,TRBJ2-2,TRBV6-2/TRBV6-3
TGTGCCAGCATCTTAGGCGGAGGGTATTCATACGAACAGTACTTC,CASILGGGYSYEQYF,NA,NA,TRBJ2-7,TRBV11-2